Described below is a single T cell receptor (beta chain) sequence and its context. The germline V gene has CDR1 KGHSH and CDR2 LQKENI. This CDR3 is 16 amino acids long. Trimming shortened V by 7 bases and J by 1 base, and 16 bases separated the two germline ends. TCRdb's table, derived via immunoSEQ multiplex PCR, lists solely in-frame clones and lacks some. The repertoire holds about 320,000 clones, with 89% as singletons. This sample is part of a study of blood T cell repertoires in COVID-19. Whole-study context: PBMCs, B-cell-depleted T cells, or T cells were the source of the cDNA or gDNA that made up the material.

The sample consisted of peripheral blood. The rearrangement uses TRBV18 and TRBJ2-2; D may be TRBD1 (5 bases). The sequence came from a man in his late teens or twenties who had recovered from COVID-19. The CDR3 nucleotides read TGTGCCAGCTTGGAATCCGGTACAGGGAACACCGGGGAGCTGTTTTTT. Protein: CASLESGTGNTGELFF.